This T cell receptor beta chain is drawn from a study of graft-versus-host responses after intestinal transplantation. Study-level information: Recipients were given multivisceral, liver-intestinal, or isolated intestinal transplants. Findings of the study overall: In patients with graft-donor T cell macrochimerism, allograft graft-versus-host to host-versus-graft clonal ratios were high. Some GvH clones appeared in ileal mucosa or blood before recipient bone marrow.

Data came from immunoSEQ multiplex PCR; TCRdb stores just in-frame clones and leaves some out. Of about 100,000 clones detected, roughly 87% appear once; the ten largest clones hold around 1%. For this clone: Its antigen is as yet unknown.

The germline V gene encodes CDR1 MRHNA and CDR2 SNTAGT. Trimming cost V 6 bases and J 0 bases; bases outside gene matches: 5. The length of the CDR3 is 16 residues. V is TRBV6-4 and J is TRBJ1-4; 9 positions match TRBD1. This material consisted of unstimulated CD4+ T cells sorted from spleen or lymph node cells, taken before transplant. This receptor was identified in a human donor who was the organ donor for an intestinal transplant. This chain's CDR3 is CASRDRGFATNEKLFF. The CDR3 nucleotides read TGTGCCAGCAGGGACAGGGGTTTTGCAACTAATGAAAAACTGTTTTTT.